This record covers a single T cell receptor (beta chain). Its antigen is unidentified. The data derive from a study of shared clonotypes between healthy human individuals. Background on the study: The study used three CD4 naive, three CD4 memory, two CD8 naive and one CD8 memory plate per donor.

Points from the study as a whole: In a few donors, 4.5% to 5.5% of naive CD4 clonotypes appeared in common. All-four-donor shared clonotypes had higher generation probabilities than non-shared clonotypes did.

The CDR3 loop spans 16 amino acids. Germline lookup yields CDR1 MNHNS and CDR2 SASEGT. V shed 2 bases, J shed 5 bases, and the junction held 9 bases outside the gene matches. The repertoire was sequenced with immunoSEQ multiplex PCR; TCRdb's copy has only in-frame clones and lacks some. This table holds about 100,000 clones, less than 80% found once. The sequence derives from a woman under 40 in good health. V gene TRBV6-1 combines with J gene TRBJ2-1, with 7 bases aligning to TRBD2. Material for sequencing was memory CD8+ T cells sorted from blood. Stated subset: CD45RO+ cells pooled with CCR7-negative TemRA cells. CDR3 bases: TGTGCCAGCAGTGAACGGGGGGTAGCCCTTCACAATGAGCAGTTCTTC. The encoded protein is CASSERGVALHNEQFF.